This T cell receptor beta chain was captured by sequencing in a study of blood T cell repertoires in COVID-19 (dated by TCRdb to 2020 to 2022). For context, the study as a whole: Samples from collaborators originated in the United States, Italy and Spain and spanned both the acute and convalescent phases of COVID-19. The prospective study material was composed of cDNA or gDNA derived from T cells, B-cell-depleted T cells, or PBMCs. Deeply sampled blood TCRbeta repertoires from subjects exposed to, actively infected with, or recovered from COVID-19 were included in the dataset. A freely available public database, intended as a resource for researchers studying the immune response to SARS-CoV-2, is where the repertoires were released. The samples were drawn from the first 160 participants of the ongoing ImmuneRACE study and from 1,254 subjects provided by 6 global collaborators. Nearly every sample came with metadata listing a de-identified subject ID, COVID-19 status, age in years and sex. Where available, HLA class I and class II types were obtained from metadata supplied by the sample provider rather than from assay-based typing. Results and caveats for the whole study, not just this receptor: How much clinical and demographic metadata was included differed by source and by participant, and the metadata was provided uncurated.

Looking up the germline V gene yields CDR1 KGHSH and CDR2 LQKENI. The CDR3 starts with the cysteine, ends with the phenylalanine, and has 19 residues. The read is trimmed to its CDR3 DNA, 57 bases read in frame from base 1. V trim: 3 bases; J trim: 0 bases; unmatched bases: 14. A remark on this clone: Its antigen remains undetermined. No base-level quality is on record; no much larger clone is a single base apart.

Each collaborating institution followed its own protocols to collect whole blood in K2EDTA tubes. For TCRbeta analysis, collaborators shipped samples as frozen whole blood, isolated PBMCs, or DNA extracted from either of those sample types. TCRbeta CDR3 regions were amplified from genomic DNA using the immunoSEQ Assay, a bias-controlled multiplex PCR. Under the source paper's analysis protocol: The number of nucleated cells in each sample was estimated from the amplification of reference gene primers within the assay. To quantify the absolute abundance of each unique TCRbeta CDR3 rearrangement, sequence reads were collapsed and filtered. For each sample, productive Simpson clonality was calculated as the square root of Simpson's diversity index over productive rearrangements. What TCRdb holds here is the immuneACCESS table cut down to in-frame rearrangements. Part of the clones is not present; checked against another copy, under half of the missing clones reflect an unresolved V gene, and the others are unexplained. The D gene and trimming were derived from the DNA, and the V and J assignments and clone size from that table. The sample profile shows 55,000 to 80,000 clones; over 75% of them were found once. 2.5% to 3% of the sample belongs to the ten largest clones.

The sequence derives from a man aged 50-59 years with acute or convalescent COVID-19. Sequenced: peripheral blood. The chain uses TRBV18 and TRBJ2-1; TRBD1 agrees with 7 junctional bases. The nucleotide sequence reads as follows: TGTGCCAGCTCACCCGGGACAGAAGTTCTCCGGAGCTCCTACAATGAGCAGTTCTTC. The resulting protein is CASSPGTEVLRSSYNEQFF.